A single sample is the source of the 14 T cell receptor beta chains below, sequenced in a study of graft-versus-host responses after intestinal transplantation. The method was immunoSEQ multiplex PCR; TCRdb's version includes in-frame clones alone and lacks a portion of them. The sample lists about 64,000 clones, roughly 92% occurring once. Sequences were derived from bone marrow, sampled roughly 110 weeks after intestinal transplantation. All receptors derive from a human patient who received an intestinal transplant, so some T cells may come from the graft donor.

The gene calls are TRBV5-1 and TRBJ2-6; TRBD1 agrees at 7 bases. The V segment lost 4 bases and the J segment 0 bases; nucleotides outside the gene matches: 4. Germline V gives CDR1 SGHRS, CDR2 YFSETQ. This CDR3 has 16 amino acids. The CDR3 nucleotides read TGCGCCAGCAGCAGGACAGGCGGCTCTGGGGCCAACGTCCTGACTTTC. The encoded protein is CASSRTGGSGANVLTF.

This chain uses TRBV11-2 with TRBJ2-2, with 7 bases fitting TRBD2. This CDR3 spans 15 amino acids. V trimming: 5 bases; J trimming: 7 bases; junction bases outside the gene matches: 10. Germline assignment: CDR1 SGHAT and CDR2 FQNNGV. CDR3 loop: CASSPKGGSVGELFF. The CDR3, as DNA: TGTGCCAGCAGCCCCAAGGGAGGGTCTGTCGGGGAGCTGTTTTTT.

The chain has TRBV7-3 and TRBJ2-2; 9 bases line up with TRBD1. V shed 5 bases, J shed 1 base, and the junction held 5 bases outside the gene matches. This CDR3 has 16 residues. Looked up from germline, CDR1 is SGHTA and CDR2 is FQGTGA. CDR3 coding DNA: TGTGCCAGCAGCCGACTGGGACAGGGGAACACCGGGGAGCTGTTTTTT. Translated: CASSRLGQGNTGELFF.

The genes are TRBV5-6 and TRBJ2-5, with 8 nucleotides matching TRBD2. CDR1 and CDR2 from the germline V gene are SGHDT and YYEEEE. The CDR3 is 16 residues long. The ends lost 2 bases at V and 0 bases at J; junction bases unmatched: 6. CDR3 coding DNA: TGTGCCAGCAGCTTCCTAGCGGGCCCGTACCAAGAGACCCAGTACTTC. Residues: CASSFLAGPYQETQYF.

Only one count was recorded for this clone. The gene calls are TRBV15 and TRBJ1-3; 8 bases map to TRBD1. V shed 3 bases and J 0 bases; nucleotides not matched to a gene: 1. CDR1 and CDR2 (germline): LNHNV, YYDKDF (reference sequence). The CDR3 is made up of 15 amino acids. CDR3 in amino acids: CATSRDRVSGNTIYF. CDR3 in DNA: TGTGCCACCAGCAGGGACAGGGTCTCTGGAAACACCATATATTTT.

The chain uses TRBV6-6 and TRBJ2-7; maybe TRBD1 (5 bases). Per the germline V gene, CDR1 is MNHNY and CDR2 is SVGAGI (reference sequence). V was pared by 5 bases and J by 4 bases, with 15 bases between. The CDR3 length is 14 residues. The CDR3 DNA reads TGTGCCAGCAGTACCCCCGACAGCCCTTACGAGCAGTACTTC. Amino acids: CASSTPDSPYEQYF.

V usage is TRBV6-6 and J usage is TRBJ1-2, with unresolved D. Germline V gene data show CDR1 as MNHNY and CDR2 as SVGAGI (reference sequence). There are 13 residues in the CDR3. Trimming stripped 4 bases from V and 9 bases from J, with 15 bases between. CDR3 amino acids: CASSSTYDGSYTF. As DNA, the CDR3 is TGTGCCAGCAGTTCTACCTACGACGGCAGCTACACCTTC.

The CDR3, as DNA: TGTGCCAGCAGTGGGTGGGACAGAAACTACGAGCAGTACTTC. Translation: CASSGWDRNYEQYF. This rearrangement joins TRBV27 to TRBJ2-7; 7 nucleotides align to TRBD1. V lost 5 bases and J lost 3; bases outside the gene matches: 7. Germline assignment: CDR1 MNHEY and CDR2 SMNVEV (reference sequence). This CDR3 is 14 amino acids long.

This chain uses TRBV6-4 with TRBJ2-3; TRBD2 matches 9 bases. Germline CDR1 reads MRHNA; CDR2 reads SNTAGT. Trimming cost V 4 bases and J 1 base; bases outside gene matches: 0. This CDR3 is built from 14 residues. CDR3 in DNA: TGTGCCAGCAGTGTAGCGGGGGGCACAGATACGCAGTATTTT. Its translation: CASSVAGGTDTQYF.

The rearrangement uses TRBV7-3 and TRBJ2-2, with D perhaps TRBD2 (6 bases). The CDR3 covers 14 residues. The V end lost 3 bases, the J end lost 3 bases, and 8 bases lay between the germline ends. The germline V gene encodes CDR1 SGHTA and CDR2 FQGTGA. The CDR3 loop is CASSLGGDTGELFF. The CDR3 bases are TGTGCCAGCAGCTTGGGGGGAGACACCGGGGAGCTGTTTTTT.

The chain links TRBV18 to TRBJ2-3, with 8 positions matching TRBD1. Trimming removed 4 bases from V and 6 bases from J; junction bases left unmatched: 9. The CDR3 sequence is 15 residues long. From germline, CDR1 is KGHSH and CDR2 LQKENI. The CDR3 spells CASSLKPDREDTQYF. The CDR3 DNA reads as TGTGCCAGCTCACTGAAACCGGACAGGGAGGATACGCAGTATTTT.

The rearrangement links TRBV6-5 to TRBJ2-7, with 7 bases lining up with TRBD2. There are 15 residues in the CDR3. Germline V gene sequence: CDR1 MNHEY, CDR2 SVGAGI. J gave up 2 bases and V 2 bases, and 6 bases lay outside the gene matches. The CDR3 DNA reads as TGTGCCAGCAGTTACAATGGGCGGGGGACCTACGAGCAGTACTTC. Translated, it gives CASSYNGRGTYEQYF.

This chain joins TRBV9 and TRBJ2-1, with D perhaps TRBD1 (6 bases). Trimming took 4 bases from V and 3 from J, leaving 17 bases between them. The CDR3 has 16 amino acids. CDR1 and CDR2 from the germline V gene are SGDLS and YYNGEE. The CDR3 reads CASSFGPARGYNEQFF. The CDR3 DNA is TGTGCCAGCAGCTTCGGGCCCGCCAGGGGCTACAATGAGCAGTTCTTC.

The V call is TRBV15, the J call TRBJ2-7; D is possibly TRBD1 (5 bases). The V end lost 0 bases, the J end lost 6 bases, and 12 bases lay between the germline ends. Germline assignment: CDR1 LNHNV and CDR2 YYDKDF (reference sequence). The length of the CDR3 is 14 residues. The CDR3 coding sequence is TGTGCCACCAGCAGAGATAGGGGTGACGCCGAGCAGTACTTC. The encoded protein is CATSRDRGDAEQYF.